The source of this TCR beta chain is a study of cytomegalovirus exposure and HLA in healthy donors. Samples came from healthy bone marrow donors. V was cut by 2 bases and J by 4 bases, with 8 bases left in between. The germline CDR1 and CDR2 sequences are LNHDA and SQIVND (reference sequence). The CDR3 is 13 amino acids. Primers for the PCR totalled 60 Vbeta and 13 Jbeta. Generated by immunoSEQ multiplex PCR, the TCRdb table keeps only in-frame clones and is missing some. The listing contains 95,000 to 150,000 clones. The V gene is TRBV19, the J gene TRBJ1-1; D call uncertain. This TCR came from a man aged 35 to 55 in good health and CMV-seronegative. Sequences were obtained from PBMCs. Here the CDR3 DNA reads TGTGCCAGTAGTATAACGGGGTCCACTGAAGCTTTCTTT. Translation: CASSITGSTEAFF.